This T cell receptor beta chain appears in the sequencing data of a study of shared clonotypes between healthy human individuals (dated by TCRdb to 2018 to 2021). A note on the overall study: The cohort included three men and two women between 18 and 49 years of age. For each donor, three plates each were used for CD4 naive and CD4 memory, two plates were used for CD8 naive, and one plate was used for CD8 memory. Blood TCR repertoires of five healthy adults were deeply sequenced to estimate repertoire size and the extent of clonotype sharing between individuals. To increase sequencing depth and limit assay-specific biases, TCR repertoire library preparation and sequencing were carried out by different laboratories using diverse techniques. Leukapheresis yielded between about 0.85 and 10 billion PBMCs per donor. Here is what the overall study found, with its caveats: Incomplete sequencing was indicated by rarefaction of sorted-subset datasets, despite the large sequencing depth. Clonotypes shared by all four sorted-subset donors showed higher generation probabilities than non-shared clonotypes. Based on pairwise subsampling, the degree of clonotype sharing among donors was expected to be affected by sequencing depth. Sampling was restricted to blood, and TCR repertoires in tissues likely differ from the TCR repertoires found in blood. Sharing across a few donors was observed for approximately 4.6% of naive CD4, 3% to 3.5% of naive CD8, roughly 2.4% of memory CD4, and about 0.39% of memory CD8 clonotypes. Estimated clonotype richness was generally larger for naive than for memory subsets. Because the study included a small number of donors, the genetic and exposure-history diversity represented was limited.

Turning to this clone: Its antigen has not been determined. Per-base qualities were not stored, and no clone one base away is much larger.

The donors were healthy, HIV-negative adults who had no recently reported acute infections or vaccinations. All donors were Caucasian adults living in Nashville, Tennessee, USA. CD4+ T cells were enriched through magnetic negative selection, after which naive cells were positively selected on CD45RA and the remaining negative fraction served as the memory subset. Blood was obtained by leukapheresis, after which PBMCs were separated by Ficoll-Histopaque density gradient centrifugation and cryopreserved in liquid nitrogen vapor phase. Purity and quantity of every magnetically sorted T cell population were checked by analytical flow cytometry. Each sorted fraction had its genomic DNA isolated and then quantified by UV absorbance on a Nanodrop 2000c. Using the deep immunoSEQ assay, multiplex PCR amplified TCR CDR3 regions from genomic DNA. Extracted genomic DNA from each cell subset was distributed evenly across all wells of several immunoSEQ 96-well plates, and each plate was treated as a replicate. For sorted subsets, each replicate PCR was loaded with roughly 0.2 ug genomic DNA, equivalent to 25,000 to 35,000 T cell genomes. The purified libraries were quantified using a Qubit 3.0 fluorometer, sized with a Bioanalyzer 2100, and then quantified again using the KAPA Library Quantification kit. Every immunoSEQ 96-well plate was sequenced on a dedicated single-read 150-cycle Illumina NextSeq 550 flow cell. As for the authors' bioinformatics: Because the immunoSEQ output held only junctional sequences and lacked quality scores, the filtering could not match the filtering applied to full-length reads. To assign V/J genes and CDR3, sequences were annotated using PyIR, a Python wrapper for IgBLAST v1.9, with IMGT germline references. Any read was removed if the V/J assignment was weak (E-value above 1e-6), the CDR3 was missing, or the read contained stop codons, out-of-frame junctions, or ambiguous translated residues. V3J clonotypes were defined by identical inferred V gene, J gene, and CDR3 amino acid sequence. The percentage overlap between two repertoires was calculated by dividing the number of shared unique clonotypes by the size of the smaller repertoire. RTK rarefaction, the Chao1 estimator, and Recon v2.1 estimates of unobserved clonotypes were used to assess repertoire richness. Generation probabilities for all TCRbeta clonotypes obtained by the gDNA method from several donors were computed using OLGA. TCRdb stores this immuneACCESS table with in-frame sequences only. Part of the clones is absent; in the studies checked, under half of the shortfall reflects unresolved V genes, and no reason is known for the rest. That table is the source of V, J and clone size, and D and trimming were worked out from the DNA. This sample has some 2,100,000 clones in its table, and more than 90% of those were observed once. The ten biggest clones cover approximately 0.13% of the sample.

Sequencing was carried out using naive CD4+ T cells sorted from blood. This specimen's cell subset or site label, per the study, means: CD45RA+ positively selected. The sequence derives from a man between 18 and 29 years old in good health.

CDR3 protein: CASSLDAPGQGISPLHF. DNA sequence: TGTGCCAGCAGTTTAGATGCTCCGGGACAGGGGATTTCACCCCTCCACTTT. The sequence is built from TRBV28 and TRBJ1-6, and 10 bases in between align with TRBD1. The germline V gene encodes CDR1 MDHEN and CDR2 SYDVKM. V ends up 2 bases short and J 9 bases short, with an unmatched junction base count of 10. Measured from the cysteine to the phenylalanine, the CDR3 is 17 residues long. CDR3 DNA only is kept here, 51 bases in frame from base 1.